This T cell receptor beta chain emerged from a study of early T cells in non-severe SARS-CoV-2 infection. Study details: Chains were not paired, and sequencing was done on bulk RNA from unsorted whole blood. General study points: CD4 and private specificities were missed by VDJdb matching, which favored anti-spike CD8 responses.

This clonotype has only one observation. The antigen is not known. It may be a read error: a sequence one base away is much more abundant. As the CDR3 is not closed by the conserved phenylalanine or tryptophan, this likely results from a read error. Attachment of unique molecular identifiers was made to individual cDNA molecules. TCRdb reprocessed the 5' RACE reads via MiXCR and lists one record per CDR3 protein. The table has 25,000 to 30,000 distinct CDR3 sequences, about 4.6% seen once. The germline gives CDR1 KGHSH, CDR2 LQKENI. This CDR3 is 15 amino acids long. The V segment lost 3 bases and the J segment 3 bases; nucleotides outside the gene matches: 7.

This receptor was identified in an adult who was a healthcare worker with PCR-confirmed SARS-CoV-2 infection or an uninfected control (not recorded which). Sequenced: whole blood. V usage is TRBV18 and J usage is TRBJ2-7, with 8 bases fitting TRBD1. This CDR3 reads CASSPSRQGYYEQYI. The DNA for the CDR3 is TGTGCCAGCTCACCCTCCAGACAGGGGTACTACGAGCAGTACATC.